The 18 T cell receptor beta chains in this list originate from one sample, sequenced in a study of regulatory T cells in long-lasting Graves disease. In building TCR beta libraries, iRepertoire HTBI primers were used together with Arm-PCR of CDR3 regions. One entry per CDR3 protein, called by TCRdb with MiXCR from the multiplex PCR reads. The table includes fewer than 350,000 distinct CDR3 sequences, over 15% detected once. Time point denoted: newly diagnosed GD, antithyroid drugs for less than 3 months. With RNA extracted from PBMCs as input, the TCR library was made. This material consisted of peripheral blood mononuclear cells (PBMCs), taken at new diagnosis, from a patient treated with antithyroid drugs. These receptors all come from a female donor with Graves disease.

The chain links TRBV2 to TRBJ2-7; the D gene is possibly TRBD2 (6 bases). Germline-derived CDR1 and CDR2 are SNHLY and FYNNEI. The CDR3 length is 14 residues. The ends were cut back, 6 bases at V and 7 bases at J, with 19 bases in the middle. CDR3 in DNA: TGTGCCAGCAGCACCGGGAGATTGGATAGGGAGCAGTACTTC. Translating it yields CASSTGRLDREQYF.

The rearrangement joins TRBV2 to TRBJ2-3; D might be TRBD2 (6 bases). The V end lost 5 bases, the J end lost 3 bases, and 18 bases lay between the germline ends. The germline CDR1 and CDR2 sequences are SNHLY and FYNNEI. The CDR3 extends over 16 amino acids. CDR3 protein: CASSSTRSGGTDTQYF. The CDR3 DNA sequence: TGTGCCAGCAGTTCGACTAGATCCGGAGGGACAGATACGCAGTATTTT.

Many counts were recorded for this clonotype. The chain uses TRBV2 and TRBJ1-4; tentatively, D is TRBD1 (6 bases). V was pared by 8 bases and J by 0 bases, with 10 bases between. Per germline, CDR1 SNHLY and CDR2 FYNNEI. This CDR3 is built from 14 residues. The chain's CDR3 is CASGRGSTNEKLFF. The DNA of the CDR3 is TGTGCCAGCGGTAGGGGGTCAACTAATGAAAAACTGTTTTTT.

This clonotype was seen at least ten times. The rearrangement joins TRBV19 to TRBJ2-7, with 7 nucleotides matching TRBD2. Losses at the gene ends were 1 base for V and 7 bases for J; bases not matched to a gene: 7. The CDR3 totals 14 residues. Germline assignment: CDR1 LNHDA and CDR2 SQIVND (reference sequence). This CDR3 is CASSIGFGGWEQYF. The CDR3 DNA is TGTGCCAGTAGTATAGGTTTCGGGGGGTGGGAGCAGTACTTC.

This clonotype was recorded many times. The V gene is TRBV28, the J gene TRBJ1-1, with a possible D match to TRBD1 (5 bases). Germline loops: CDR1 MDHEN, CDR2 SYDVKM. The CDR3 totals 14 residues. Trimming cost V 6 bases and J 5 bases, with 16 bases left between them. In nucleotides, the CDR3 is TGTGCCAGCAGCCCCGGGGGTCCCGGGACTGAAGCTTTCTTT. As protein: CASSPGGPGTEAFF.

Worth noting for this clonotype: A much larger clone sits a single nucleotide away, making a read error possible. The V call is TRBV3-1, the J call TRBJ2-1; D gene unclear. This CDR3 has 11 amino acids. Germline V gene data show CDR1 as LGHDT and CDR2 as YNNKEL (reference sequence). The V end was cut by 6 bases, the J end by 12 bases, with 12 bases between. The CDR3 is CASRLWGRQFF. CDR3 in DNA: TGTGCCAGCAGGCTTTGGGGAAGGCAGTTCTTC.

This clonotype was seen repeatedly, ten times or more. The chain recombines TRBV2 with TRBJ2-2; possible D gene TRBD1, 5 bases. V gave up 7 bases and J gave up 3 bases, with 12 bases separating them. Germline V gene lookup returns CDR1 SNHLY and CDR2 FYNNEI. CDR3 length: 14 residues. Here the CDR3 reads CASKWQGDTGELFF. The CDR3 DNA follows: TGTGCCAGCAAGTGGCAGGGCGACACCGGGGAGCTGTTTTTT.

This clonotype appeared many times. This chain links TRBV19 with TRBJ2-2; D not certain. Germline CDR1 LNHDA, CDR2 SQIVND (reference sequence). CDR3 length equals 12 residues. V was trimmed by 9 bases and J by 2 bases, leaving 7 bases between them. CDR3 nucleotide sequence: TGTGCCAGCTATCCAAACACCGGGGAGCTGTTTTTT. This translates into CASYPNTGELFF. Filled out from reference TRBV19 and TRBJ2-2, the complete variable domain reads DGGITQSPKYLFRKEGQNVTLSCEQNLNHDAMYWYRQDPGQGLRLIYYSQIVNDFQKGDIAEGYSVSREKKESFPLTVTSAQKNPTAFYLCASYPNTGELFFGEGSRLTVL.

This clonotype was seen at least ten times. CDR3 residues: CASSYSGLADTQYF. In DNA, the CDR3 is TGTGCCAGCAGTTACTCGGGGTTGGCAGATACGCAGTATTTT. The chain uses TRBV6-2 or TRBV6-3 and TRBJ2-3; the D is unclear. CDR3 length: 14 amino acids. V lost 0 bases and J lost 4, with 8 bases in between. Germline lookup yields CDR1 MNHEY and CDR2 SVGEGT.

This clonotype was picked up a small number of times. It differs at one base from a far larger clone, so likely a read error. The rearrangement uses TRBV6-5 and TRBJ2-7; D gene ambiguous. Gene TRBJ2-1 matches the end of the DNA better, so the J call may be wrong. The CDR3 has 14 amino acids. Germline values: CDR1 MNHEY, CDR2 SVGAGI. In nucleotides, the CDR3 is TGTGCCAGCGGTTACTCCCCCGAAGTAAATGAGCAGTTCTTC. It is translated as CASGYSPEVNEQFF.

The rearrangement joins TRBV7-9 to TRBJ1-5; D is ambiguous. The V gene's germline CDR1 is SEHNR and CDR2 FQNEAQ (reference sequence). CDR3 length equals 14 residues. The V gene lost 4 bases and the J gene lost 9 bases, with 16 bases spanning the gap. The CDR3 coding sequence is TGTGCCAGCAGCTCCGATCAGTCAGCTGCGCCCCAGCATTTT. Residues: CASSSDQSAAPQHF. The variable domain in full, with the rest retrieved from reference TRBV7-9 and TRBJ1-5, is DTGVSQNPRHKITKRGQNVTFRCDPISEHNRLYWYRQTLGQGPEFLTYFQNEAQLEKSRLLSDRFSAERPKGSFSTLEIQRTEQGDSAMYLCASSSDQSAAPQHFGDGTRLSIL.

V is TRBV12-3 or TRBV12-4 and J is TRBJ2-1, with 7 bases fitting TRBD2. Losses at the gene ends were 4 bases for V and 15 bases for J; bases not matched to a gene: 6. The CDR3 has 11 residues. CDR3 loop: CASSSWEGRFF. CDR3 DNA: TGTGCCAGCAGTTCTTGGGAGGGCCGGTTCTTC.

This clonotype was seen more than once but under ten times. CDR3 sequence reads: CSVEGDFGSKYNEQFF. The CDR3 nucleotides are TGCAGCGTTGAAGGAGATTTTGGCTCGAAGTACAATGAGCAGTTCTTC. The V and J genes are TRBV29-1 and TRBJ2-1; no reliable D call. Trimming removed 1 base at V and 4 bases at J, with 17 bases between. CDR3 length: 16 residues. CDR1 is SQVTM and CDR2 is ANQGSEA in the germline V gene.

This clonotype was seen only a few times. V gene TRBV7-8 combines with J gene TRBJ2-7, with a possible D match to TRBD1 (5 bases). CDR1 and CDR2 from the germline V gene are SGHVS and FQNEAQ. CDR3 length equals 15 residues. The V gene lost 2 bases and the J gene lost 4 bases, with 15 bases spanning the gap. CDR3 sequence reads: CASSLPETAIYEQYF. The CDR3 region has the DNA TGTGCCAGCAGCTTACCCGAGACAGCCATTTACGAGCAGTACTTC.

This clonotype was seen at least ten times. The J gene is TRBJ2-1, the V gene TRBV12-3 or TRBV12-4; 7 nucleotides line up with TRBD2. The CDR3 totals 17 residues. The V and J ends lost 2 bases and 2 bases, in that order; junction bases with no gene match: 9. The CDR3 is CASSLRERDIPYNEQFF. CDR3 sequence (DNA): TGTGCCAGCAGTTTACGGGAGCGGGATATCCCCTACAATGAGCAGTTCTTC.

The CDR3 sequence: CATSDFGVGFGYTF. The DNA of the CDR3 is TGTGCCACCAGTGATTTCGGAGTAGGATTTGGCTACACCTTC. The chain couples TRBV24-1 to TRBJ1-2; D is uncertain. Trimming cost V 1 base and J 7 bases, with 12 bases left between them. The V gene's germline CDR1 is KGHDR and CDR2 SFDVKD. The CDR3 runs to 14 residues.

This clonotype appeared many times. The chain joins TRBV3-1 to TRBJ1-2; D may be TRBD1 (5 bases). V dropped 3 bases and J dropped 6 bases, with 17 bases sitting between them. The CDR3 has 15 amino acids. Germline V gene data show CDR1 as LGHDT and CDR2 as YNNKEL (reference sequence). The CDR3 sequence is CASSQGSAWGDGYTF. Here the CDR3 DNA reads TGTGCCAGCAGCCAGGGAAGCGCGTGGGGGGATGGCTACACCTTC.

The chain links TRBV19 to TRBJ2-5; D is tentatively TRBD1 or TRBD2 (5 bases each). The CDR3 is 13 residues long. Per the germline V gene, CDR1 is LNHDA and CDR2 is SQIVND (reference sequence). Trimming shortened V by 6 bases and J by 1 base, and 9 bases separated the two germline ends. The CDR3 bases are TGTGCCAGTAGGGACGGGGCCCAAGAGACCCAGTACTTC. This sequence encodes CASRDGAQETQYF.